The table lists the clone carrying this TCR beta chain with a few counts. Its cognate antigen is unknown. At collection, donors were nominally healthy, but unrecorded immune exposures were probable. Trimming cost V 5 bases and J 2 bases; bases outside gene matches: 9. The CDR3 extends over 17 amino acids. Germline V gives CDR1 SGHTS, CDR2 YDEGEE. The data derive from a study of cytomegalovirus exposure and HLA in healthy donors. Study-level findings and limits: Prediction of most subjects' HLA-A and HLA-B alleles by TCR beta sequences was reportedly accurate. Further analysis was carried out later, and it showed several of the most significant clusters appearing linked to common viral pathogens. Roughly uniform depth of sequencing across donors was assumed in presence/absence analyses.

Vbeta (60) and Jbeta (13) primers were used in the PCR. Clones were read by immunoSEQ multiplex PCR, and TCRdb kept only the in-frame ones, dropping some. Found here are fewer than 90,000 clones, about three quarters of them singletons; the top ten hold approximately 6.5%. Sequencing was done on a sample of PBMCs. J is TRBJ1-5 and V is TRBV5-8, with 11 positions matching TRBD1. This receptor was taken from a female donor in good health and CMV-seronegative. The chain's CDR3 is CASSSGTGGGGNQPQHF. Here the CDR3 DNA reads TGTGCCAGCAGTTCCGGGACAGGGGGTGGCGGCAATCAGCCCCAGCATTTT. Using reference TRBV5-8 and TRBJ1-5 for the parts outside the CDR3, the full variable domain is EAGVTQSPTHLIKTRGQQATLRCSPISGHTSVYWYQQALGLGLQFLLWYDEGEERNRGNFPPRFSGRQFPNYSSELNVNALELEDSALYLCASSSGTGGGGNQPQHFGDGTRLSIL.